Presented here are 26 T cell receptor beta chains from one specimen sequenced in a study of T cells in Graves' hyperthyroidism and ophthalmopathy. Researchers amplified the TCR beta CDR3 regions from RNA transcripts. The HTBI primer set was used in a first-round RT-PCR of the TCR CDR3. TCRdb processed the multiplex PCR reads anew with MiXCR; each CDR3 protein has one entry. Of a few hundred thousand distinct CDR3 sequences listed, about 45% are singletons. Sample: peripheral blood or thyroid tissue (not recorded which). These receptors came from a woman between 18 and 30 years old with Graves' hyperthyroidism.

The chain combines TRBV20-1 with TRBJ2-7; D remains unclear. The CDR3 is 13 amino acids. The germline gives CDR1 DFQATT, CDR2 SNEGSKA (reference sequence). Trimming cost V 3 bases and J 3 bases, with 12 bases left between them. This CDR3 is CSASEARSYEQYF. The CDR3 bases are TGCAGTGCTAGTGAGGCGCGGAGCTACGAGCAGTACTTC.

Points on this clonotype: Since a much larger clone is just one base distant, this may be a read error. This chain connects TRBV10-3 to TRBJ1-1, with unresolved D. V was clipped by 5 bases and J by 1 base, with 11 bases between them. This CDR3 comprises 14 residues. Germline V lookup: CDR1 ENHRY, CDR2 SYGVKD. The CDR3 DNA reads as TGTGCCATCAGTTTCGGGAACCGGAACACTGAAGCTTTCTTT. Translated, it gives CAISFGNRNTEAFF.

V is TRBV5-1 and J is TRBJ1-2; tentatively, D is TRBD1 (5 bases). CDR1 and CDR2 from the germline V gene are SGHRS and YFSETQ. Trimming shortened V by 4 bases and J by 2 bases, and 12 bases separated the two germline ends. CDR3 length equals 14 residues. The CDR3 sequence is CASSPPGNNYGYTF. In nucleotides, the CDR3 is TGCGCCAGCAGCCCCCCAGGGAACAACTATGGCTACACCTTC. The full variable domain, with the rest looked up from reference TRBV5-1 and TRBJ1-2, is KAGVTQTPRYLIKTRGQQVTLSCSPISGHRSVSWYQQTPGQGLQFLFEYFSETQRNKGNFPGRFSGRQFSNSRSEMNVSTLELGDSALYLCASSPPGNNYGYTFGSGTRLTVV.

This clonotype was detected ten times or more. The gene calls are TRBV7-2 and TRBJ2-2; 8 nucleotides match TRBD2. Germline-derived CDR1 and CDR2 are SGHTA and FQGNSA. The CDR3 runs to 16 residues. The V segment lost 5 bases and the J segment 6 bases; nucleotides outside the gene matches: 11. The CDR3 protein is CASSHPLAGTAGELFF. CDR3 DNA sequence: TGTGCCAGCAGCCACCCATTAGCGGGAACGGCCGGGGAGCTGTTTTTT.

This clonotype was observed once. This chain uses TRBV19 with TRBJ1-3; 7 positions match TRBD1. The CDR3 has 14 residues. Germline V CDR1 and CDR2: LNHDA, SQIVND (reference sequence). With V trimmed by 6 bases and J by 0 bases, 2 bases remained unmatched. The CDR3 coding sequence is TGTGCCAGTAGGACAGGGACCTCTGGAAACACCATATATTTT. It specifies CASRTGTSGNTIYF.

This rearrangement joins TRBV7-9 to TRBJ2-1; D remains ambiguous. V gave up 0 bases and J gave up 10 bases, with 10 bases separating them. Germline V gives CDR1 SEHNR, CDR2 FQNEAQ (reference sequence). The CDR3 sequence is 13 residues long. CDR3 coding DNA: TGTGCCAGCAGCTTAGCCCTAGTTTGGGAGCAGTTCTTC. Translation gives CASSLALVWEQFF.

The sample holds a few counts of this clonotype. The chain has TRBV24-1 and TRBJ2-3; no reliable D call. CDR3 length: 14 residues. The V end was cut by 5 bases, the J end by 2 bases, with 10 bases between. Germline V gives CDR1 KGHDR, CDR2 SFDVKD. CDR3 DNA sequence: TGTGCCACCAGTGCATTGGGTCACACAGATACGCAGTATTTT. Translated, it gives CATSALGHTDTQYF.

This clonotype has at least ten counts. The gene calls are TRBV7-9 and TRBJ1-1; 8 bases align to TRBD1. CDR1 and CDR2 from the germline V gene are SEHNR and FQNEAQ (reference sequence). This CDR3 is built from 15 residues. J gave up 1 base and V 6 bases, and 7 bases lay outside the gene matches. The CDR3 region is CASRPKTGANTEAFF. The CDR3 DNA reads as TGTGCCAGCAGGCCAAAGACAGGGGCGAACACTGAAGCTTTCTTT. The whole variable domain, filled in from reference TRBV7-9 and TRBJ1-1, reads DTGVSQNPRHKITKRGQNVTFRCDPISEHNRLYWYRQTLGQGPEFLTYFQNEAQLEKSRLLSDRFSAERPKGSFSTLEIQRTEQGDSAMYLCASRPKTGANTEAFFGQGTRLTVV.

This clonotype was seen many times. The chain carries TRBV27 and TRBJ1-6; D uncertain. Trimming took 1 base from V and 7 from J, leaving 5 bases between them. The CDR3 spans 13 residues. Per germline, CDR1 MNHEY and CDR2 SMNVEV (reference sequence). CDR3 protein: CASSLFENSPLHF. CDR3 in DNA: TGTGCCAGCAGTTTATTCGAGAATTCACCCCTCCACTTT.

V is TRBV19 and J is TRBJ1-2; 8 nucleotides align to TRBD1. This CDR3 contains 15 residues. The germline gives CDR1 LNHDA, CDR2 SQIVND (reference sequence). V trimming: 6 bases; J trimming: 4 bases; junction bases outside the gene matches: 10. CDR3 loop: CASSLAPGQAYGYTF. The CDR3 DNA follows: TGTGCCAGTAGCCTCGCCCCGGGACAGGCCTATGGCTACACCTTC.

This clonotype appeared many times. One end of the junction is discordant with germline, which a read error may explain. V gene TRBV11-1 combines with J gene TRBJ2-5, with D perhaps TRBD2 (5 bases). Germline CDR1 is SGHAT and CDR2 is FQDESV (reference sequence). This CDR3 region has 16 residues. The CDR3 region is CASSLARRLTGKTQCF. For the CDR3, the DNA is TGTGCCAGCAGCTTAGCACGGAGGTTAACGGGGAAGACCCAGTGCTTC. Using reference TRBV11-1 and TRBJ2-5 for the parts outside the CDR3, the full variable domain is EAEVAQSPRYKITEKSQAVAFWCDPISGHATLYWYRQILGQGPELLVQFQDESVVDDSQLPKDRFSAERLKGVDSTLKIQPAELGDSAMYLCASSLARRLTGKTQCFGPGTRLLVL.

The V and J genes are TRBV19 and TRBJ1-2, with TRBD1 matching over 7 bases. This CDR3 comprises 16 residues. Trimming took 3 bases from V and 6 from J; bases not matched to a gene: 13. Germline V lookup: CDR1 LNHDA, CDR2 SQIVND (reference sequence). The CDR3 nucleotides are TGTGCCAGTAGTATTGACAGGGCTTGGACTGGAGATGGCTACACCTTC. It yields the protein CASSIDRAWTGDGYTF.

The chain employs TRBV20-1 and TRBJ2-7; TRBD1 might be the D (6 bases). V was trimmed by 3 bases and J by 2 bases, leaving 11 bases between them. Germline CDR1 reads DFQATT; CDR2 reads SNEGSKA (reference sequence). The CDR3 runs to 13 residues. The CDR3 nucleotides are TGCAGTGCTAGCCCGGCAGGGGCCTACGAGCAGTACTTC. It translates to CSASPAGAYEQYF.

This clonotype was observed a handful of times. The CDR3, as DNA: TGCAGCGTTGCCTGGGGTAGCGGGAGGGCAGATACGCAGTATTTT. It yields the protein CSVAWGSGRADTQYF. The chain recombines TRBV29-1 with TRBJ2-3; the match to TRBD2 covers 11 bases. In germline, CDR1 is SQVTM, CDR2 ANQGSEA. With 4 bases clipped from V and 4 bases from J, the junction kept 7 bases outside the gene matches. The CDR3 loop spans 15 amino acids.

The CDR3 protein is CASSLATPYSGPYNEQFF. The CDR3 DNA is TGTGCCAGCAGCTTGGCCACCCCCTATAGCGGACCGTACAATGAGCAGTTCTTC. The chain couples TRBV7-9 to TRBJ2-1; tentative D call: TRBD2 (6 bases). V lost 3 bases to trimming and J lost 4 bases, with 22 bases between them. CDR1 and CDR2 (germline): SEHNR, FQNEAQ (reference sequence). The CDR3 sequence is 18 residues long.

The genes are TRBV29-1 and TRBJ2-7, with D possibly being TRBD2 (6 bases). The germline V gene has CDR1 SQVTM and CDR2 ANQGSEA. The CDR3 is made up of 15 amino acids. Trimming stripped 2 bases from V and 3 bases from J, with 17 bases between. CDR3 bases: TGCAGCGTTGAAAGGATGGCGGGAACTTTCTACGAGCAGTACTTC. Amino acids: CSVERMAGTFYEQYF.

This clonotype was found many times. The chain has TRBV12-3 or TRBV12-4 and TRBJ2-5; no definite D call. The CDR3 is 16 residues long. V lost 5 bases and J lost 4, with 20 bases in between. The CDR3 reads CASSPKVRASVETQYF. The CDR3 DNA sequence: TGTGCCAGCAGTCCAAAGGTACGGGCGTCGGTAGAGACCCAGTACTTC.

This chain joins TRBV29-1 and TRBJ2-5, with 10 bases identical to TRBD2. CDR3 length equals 12 residues. The V and J ends lost 8 bases and 4 bases, in that order; junction bases with no gene match: 4. The germline V gene has CDR1 SQVTM and CDR2 ANQGSEA. CDR3 in DNA: TGCAGCCCTCGACTAGCGGGAGAGACCCAGTACTTC. Residues: CSPRLAGETQYF. Based on the CDR3 plus reference TRBV29-1 and TRBJ2-5, the full variable domain is SAVISQKPSRDICQRGTSLTIQCQVDSQVTMMFWYRQQPGQSLTLIATANQGSEATYESGFVIDKFPISRPNLTFSTLTVSNMSPEDSSIYLCSPRLAGETQYFGPGTRLLVL.

This clonotype came up many times. This rearrangement joins TRBV12-3 or TRBV12-4 to TRBJ2-5; no reliable D call. This CDR3 is built from 15 residues. V was cut by 4 bases and J by 1 base, with 13 bases left in between. CDR3 amino acids: CASSSGGRRQETQYF. The CDR3 bases are TGTGCCAGCAGTTCAGGTGGCAGGCGCCAAGAGACCCAGTACTTC.

This clonotype was detected ten times or more. The chain joins TRBV6-5 to TRBJ1-5; D gene ambiguous. With 0 bases removed from V and 6 bases from J, the gap between germline ends came to 12 bases. Per the germline V gene, CDR1 is MNHEY and CDR2 is SVGAGI. CDR3 size: 15 residues. The CDR3 is CASSYSAVSGQPQHF. CDR3 bases: TGTGCCAGCAGTTACTCCGCAGTAAGTGGTCAGCCCCAGCATTTT.

This chain connects TRBV29-1 to TRBJ2-7; 11 nucleotides match TRBD2. The V and J ends lost 5 bases and 5 bases, in that order; junction bases with no gene match: 8. The length of the CDR3 is 14 residues. Germline CDR1 and CDR2: SQVTM and ANQGSEA. In DNA form, the CDR3 reads TGCAGCGTTTTTTTCGGACTAGCGGGCAACGAGCAGTACTTC. The encoded protein is CSVFFGLAGNEQYF.

This clonotype was observed at least ten times. The V and J genes are TRBV6-5 and TRBJ1-2, with D uncertain. Between the trimmed V and J ends, which lost 6 bases and 3 bases, there was a span of 14 bases. The CDR3 consists of 14 residues. Germline CDR1 MNHEY, CDR2 SVGAGI. CDR3 in DNA: TGTGCCAGCAGCCCCGACACCAAATACTATGGCTACACCTTC. This encodes CASSPDTKYYGYTF.

This clonotype was seen ten or more times. The chain recombines TRBV29-1 with TRBJ1-2, with D uncertain. The CDR3 is 12 amino acids. Germline CDR1 SQVTM, CDR2 ANQGSEA. Trimming pared 1 base from V and 4 bases from J, leaving 7 bases between. The CDR3 DNA sequence: TGCAGCGTTGAAGGGCAGACCTATGGCTACACCTTC. Translation gives CSVEGQTYGYTF.

V gene TRBV6-6 combines with J gene TRBJ1-5; D might be TRBD1 (5 bases). The CDR3 extends over 17 amino acids. Looked up from germline, CDR1 is MNHNY and CDR2 is SVGAGI (reference sequence). Trimming stripped 4 bases from V and 8 bases from J, with 24 bases between. The CDR3 nucleotides read TGTGCCAGCAGTTGGTCGAGCGGGACCGAGGTAGCTAAGCCCCAGCATTTT. Amino acid sequence: CASSWSSGTEVAKPQHF.

This clonotype was found once. The chain links TRBV7-8 to TRBJ2-7, with 10 positions matching TRBD2. Germline V gene data show CDR1 as SGHVS and CDR2 as FQNEAQ. This CDR3 contains 15 residues. The V segment lost 1 base and the J segment 4 bases; nucleotides outside the gene matches: 4. CDR3 protein: CASSLGLLAGYEQYF. Written as DNA, the CDR3 is TGTGCCAGCAGCTTAGGTTTACTAGCGGGATACGAGCAGTACTTC.

This clonotype occurred many times. CDR3 residues: CASRTDKLNTEAFF. DNA of the CDR3: TGTGCCAGCAGGACGGACAAATTGAACACTGAAGCTTTCTTT. This chain uses TRBV12-3 or TRBV12-4 with TRBJ1-1; D may be TRBD1 (5 bases). The CDR3 consists of 14 residues. V lost 6 bases and J 0 bases, leaving 11 bases between the germline ends.